The present T cell receptor (beta chain) was sequenced within a study of human versus mouse CDR3 diversity and MHC coevolution. Repertoires were generated with immunoSEQ multiplex PCR, while TCRdb's copy carries only in-frame clones and drops some. The table includes about 60,000 clones, 90% to 95% detected once. In germline, CDR1 is SGHAT, CDR2 FQNNGV. This CDR3 has 16 amino acids. Germline trimming cut 3 bases from V and 1 base from J; bases unmatched to any gene: 4. This TCR was recovered from a person in their sixties or seventies in good health. The J gene is TRBJ2-2, the V gene TRBV11-2; 8 nucleotides align to TRBD1. Source material: naive CD4+ T cells from blood. As for subset: CD45RO-negative CD62L-positive naive CD4 T cells. In nucleotides, the CDR3 is TGTGCCAGCAGCTTGCTACAGGGGGTGAACACCGGGGAGCTGTTTTTT. It translates to CASSLLQGVNTGELFF.